This TCR beta chain came from a study of T cells in Graves' hyperthyroidism and ophthalmopathy. TCR beta CDR3 sequences were amplified from RNA transcripts. The HTBI primer set served for first-round RT-PCR of the TCR CDR3. TCRdb re-analysed the multiplex PCR reads in MiXCR, keeping a single row per CDR3 protein. The sample yields 370,000 or so distinct CDR3 sequences, 20% to 25% seen once. With 3 bases clipped from V and 2 bases from J, the junction kept 5 bases outside the gene matches. The CDR3 spans 15 residues. Germline-derived CDR1 and CDR2 are MNHNS and SASEGT. This clonotype has ten or more counts. Its antigen remains unknown. Overall study results and limits: Ophthalmopathy was separated from stable hyperthyroidism by a 13 V-J model.

The chain recombines TRBV6-1 with TRBJ2-3, with 7 bases that match TRBD2. The sample taken for sequencing was blood. The sequence derives from a man in his forties or fifties with Graves' hyperthyroidism. The CDR3 protein is CASSDLSGPTDTQYF. CDR3 coding DNA: TGTGCCAGCAGTGACCTTAGCGGGCCCACAGATACGCAGTATTTT.